This T cell receptor beta chain was observed in a study of blood T cell repertoires in COVID-19. About the study: The United States, Italy and Spain provided the acute and convalescent COVID-19 samples.

Individuals drawn from around 24 US areas were roughly 18 to 89 years old. Each recovered donor of Cohort 3 presented with two negative PCRs, clearance, or symptom resolution. Germline CDR1 is SEHNR and CDR2 is FQNEAQ (reference sequence). V lost 3 bases and J lost 4; bases outside the gene matches: 5. The CDR3 is made up of 14 amino acids. Source study methods: Estimates of nucleated cell counts were drawn from the amplification of reference gene primers. Sequencing used immunoSEQ multiplex PCR; TCRdb keeps in-frame clones, though not all of them. Clone size and the V and J calls come from that table; the DNA yielded D and trimming. The sample shows 250,000 to 350,000 clones, approximately 85% of them seen only once.

The sequence derives from a woman in her 30s who had recovered from COVID-19. The chain couples TRBV7-9 to TRBJ2-5, with 7 nucleotides matching TRBD1. Sequencing was done on a sample of PBMCs or T cells enriched from blood (not recorded which). CDR3 sequence: CASSLGTGAETQYF. CDR3 bases: TGTGCCAGCAGCTTGGGAACAGGGGCAGAGACCCAGTACTTC. The entire variable domain, with the rest obtained from reference TRBV7-9 and TRBJ2-5, is as follows: DTGVSQNPRHKITKRGQNVTFRCDPISEHNRLYWYRQTLGQGPEFLTYFQNEAQLEKSRLLSDRFSAERPKGSFSTLEIQRTEQGDSAMYLCASSLGTGAETQYFGPGTRLLVL.